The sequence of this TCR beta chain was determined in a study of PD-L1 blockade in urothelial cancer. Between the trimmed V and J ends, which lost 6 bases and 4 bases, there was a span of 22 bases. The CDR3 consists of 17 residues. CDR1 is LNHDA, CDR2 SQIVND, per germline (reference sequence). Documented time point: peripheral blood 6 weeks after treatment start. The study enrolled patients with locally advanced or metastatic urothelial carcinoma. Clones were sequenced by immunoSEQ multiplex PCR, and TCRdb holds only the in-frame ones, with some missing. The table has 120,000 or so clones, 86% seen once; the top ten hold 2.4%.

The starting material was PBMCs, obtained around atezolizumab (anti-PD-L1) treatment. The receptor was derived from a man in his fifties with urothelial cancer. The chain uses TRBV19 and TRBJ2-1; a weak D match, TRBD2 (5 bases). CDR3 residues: CASSTITLGRGYNEQFF. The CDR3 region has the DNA TGTGCCAGTAGCACCATAACGCTAGGACGGGGTTACAATGAGCAGTTCTTC.